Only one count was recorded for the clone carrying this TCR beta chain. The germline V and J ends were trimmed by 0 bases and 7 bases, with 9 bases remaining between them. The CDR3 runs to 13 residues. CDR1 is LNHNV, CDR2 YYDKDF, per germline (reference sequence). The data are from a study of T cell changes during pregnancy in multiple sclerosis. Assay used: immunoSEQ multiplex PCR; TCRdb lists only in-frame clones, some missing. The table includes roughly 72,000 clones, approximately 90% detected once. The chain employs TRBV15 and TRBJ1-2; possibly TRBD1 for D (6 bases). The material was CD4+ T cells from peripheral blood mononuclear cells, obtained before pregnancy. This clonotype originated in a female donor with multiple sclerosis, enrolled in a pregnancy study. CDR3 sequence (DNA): TGTGCCACCAGCAGAGAGGCGGGGGCTGGCTACACCTTC. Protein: CATSREAGAGYTF.